This T cell receptor beta chain was retrieved from a study of T cell responses to AZD1222 COVID-19 vaccine. Whole-study findings and limits: Following two doses of AZD1222, Spike-specific TCR breadth and depth rose. Donors, mostly white British, included more females; clonal diversity was possibly underestimated. Close to half of spike-specific TCRs reportedly recognize unmutated variant regions.

A remark on this clone: Its antigen is unidentified.

With 0 bases removed from V and 0 bases from J, the gap between germline ends came to 9 bases. Germline CDR1 and CDR2: ENHRY and SYGVKD. The CDR3 loop spans 15 amino acids. Second doses were pooled across both intervals (about 4 or about 12 weeks). Measured with immunoSEQ multiplex PCR; TCRdb has only the in-frame clones, and not every one. The sample lists 120,000 or so clones, 92% occurring once. This chain connects TRBV10-3 to TRBJ2-7; D gene uncertain. Specimen: peripheral blood, collected 28 days after the second AZD1222 dose. The origin of this receptor is an adult who received the AZD1222 COVID-19 vaccine. This chain's CDR3 is CAISESQASSYEQYF. CDR3 in DNA: TGTGCCATCAGTGAGTCGCAGGCCAGCTCCTACGAGCAGTACTTC.